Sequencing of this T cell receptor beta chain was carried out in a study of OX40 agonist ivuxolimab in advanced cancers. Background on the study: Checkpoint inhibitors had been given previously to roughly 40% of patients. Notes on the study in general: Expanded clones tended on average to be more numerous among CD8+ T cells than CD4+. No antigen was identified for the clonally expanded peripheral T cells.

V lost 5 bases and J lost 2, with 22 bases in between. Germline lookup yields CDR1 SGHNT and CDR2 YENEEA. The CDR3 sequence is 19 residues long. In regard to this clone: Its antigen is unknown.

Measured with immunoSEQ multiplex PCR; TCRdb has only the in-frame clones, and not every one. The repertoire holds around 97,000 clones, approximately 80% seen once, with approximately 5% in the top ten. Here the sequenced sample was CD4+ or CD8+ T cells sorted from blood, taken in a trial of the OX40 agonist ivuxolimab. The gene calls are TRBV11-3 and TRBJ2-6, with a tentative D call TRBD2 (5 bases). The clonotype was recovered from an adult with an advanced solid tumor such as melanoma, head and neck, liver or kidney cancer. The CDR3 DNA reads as TGTGCCAGCAGCCGCGGAGGAAGCACCTTGGGTCCTGGGGCCAACGTCCTGACTTTC. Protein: CASSRGGSTLGPGANVLTF.